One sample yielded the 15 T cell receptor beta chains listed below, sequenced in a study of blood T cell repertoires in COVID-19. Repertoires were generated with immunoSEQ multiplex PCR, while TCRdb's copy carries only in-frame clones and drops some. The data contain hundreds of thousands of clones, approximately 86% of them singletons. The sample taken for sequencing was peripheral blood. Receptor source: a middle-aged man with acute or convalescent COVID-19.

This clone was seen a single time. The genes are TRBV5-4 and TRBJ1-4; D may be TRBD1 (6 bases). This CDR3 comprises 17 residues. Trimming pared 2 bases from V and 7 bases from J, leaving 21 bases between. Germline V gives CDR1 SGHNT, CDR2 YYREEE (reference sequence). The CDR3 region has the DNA TGTGCCAGCAGCTTAATGGGGGGGCGCGGACTAGGTGAAAAACTGTTTTTT. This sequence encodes CASSLMGGRGLGEKLFF.

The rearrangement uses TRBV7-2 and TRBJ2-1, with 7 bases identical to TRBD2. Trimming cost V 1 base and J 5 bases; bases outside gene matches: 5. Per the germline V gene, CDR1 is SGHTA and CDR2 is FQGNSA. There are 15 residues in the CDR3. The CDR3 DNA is TGTGCCAGCAGCTTAGTAGCGGGCGCTAACAATGAGCAGTTCTTC. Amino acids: CASSLVAGANNEQFF.

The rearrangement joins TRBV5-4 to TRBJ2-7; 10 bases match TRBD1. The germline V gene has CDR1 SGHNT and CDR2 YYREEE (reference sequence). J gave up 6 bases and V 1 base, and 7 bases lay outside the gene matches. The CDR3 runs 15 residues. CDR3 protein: CASSLTGQGLTEQYF. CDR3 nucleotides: TGTGCCAGCAGCTTGACGGGACAGGGGTTAACCGAGCAGTACTTC.

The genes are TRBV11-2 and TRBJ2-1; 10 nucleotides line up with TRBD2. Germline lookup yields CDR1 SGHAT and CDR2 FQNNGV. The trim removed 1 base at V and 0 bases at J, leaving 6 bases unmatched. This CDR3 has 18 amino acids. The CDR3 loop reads CASSLGTSGTFSYNEQFF. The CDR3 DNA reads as TGTGCCAGCAGCTTAGGGACTAGCGGTACCTTCTCCTACAATGAGCAGTTCTTC. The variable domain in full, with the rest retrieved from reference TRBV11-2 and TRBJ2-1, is EAGVAQSPRYKIIEKRQSVAFWCNPISGHATLYWYQQILGQGPKLLIQFQNNGVVDDSQLPKDRFSAERLKGVDSTLKIQPAKLEDSAVYLCASSLGTSGTFSYNEQFFGPGTRLTVL.

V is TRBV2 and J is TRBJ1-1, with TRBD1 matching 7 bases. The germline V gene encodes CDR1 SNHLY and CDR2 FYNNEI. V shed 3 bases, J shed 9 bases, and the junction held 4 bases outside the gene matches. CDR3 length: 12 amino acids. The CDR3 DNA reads TGTGCCAGCAGTGAGGGGGACAGCAAAGCTTTCTTT. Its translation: CASSEGDSKAFF.

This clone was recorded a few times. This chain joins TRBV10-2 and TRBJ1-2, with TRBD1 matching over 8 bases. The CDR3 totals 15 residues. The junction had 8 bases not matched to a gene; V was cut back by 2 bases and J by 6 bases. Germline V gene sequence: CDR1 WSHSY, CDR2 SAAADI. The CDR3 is CASSEKKGQGHGYTF. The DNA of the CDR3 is TGCGCCAGCAGTGAGAAAAAAGGACAGGGACATGGCTACACCTTC.

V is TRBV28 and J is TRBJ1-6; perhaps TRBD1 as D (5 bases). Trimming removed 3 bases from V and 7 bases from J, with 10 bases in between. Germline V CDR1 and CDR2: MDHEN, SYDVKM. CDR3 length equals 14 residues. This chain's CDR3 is CASSLRGLNSPLHF. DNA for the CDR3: TGTGCCAGCAGTTTGAGGGGACTAAATTCACCCCTCCACTTT.

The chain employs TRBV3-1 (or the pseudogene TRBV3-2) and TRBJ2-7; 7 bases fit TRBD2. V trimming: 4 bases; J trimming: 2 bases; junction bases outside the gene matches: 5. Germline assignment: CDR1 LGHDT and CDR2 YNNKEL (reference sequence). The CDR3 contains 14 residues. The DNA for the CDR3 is TGTGCCAGCAGCCTAGCGGGTTTGGCCTACGAGCAGTACTTC. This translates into CASSLAGLAYEQYF.

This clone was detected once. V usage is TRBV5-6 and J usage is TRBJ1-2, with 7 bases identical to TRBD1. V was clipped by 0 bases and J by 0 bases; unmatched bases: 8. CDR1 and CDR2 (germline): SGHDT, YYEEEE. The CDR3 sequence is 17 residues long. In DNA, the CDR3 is TGTGCCAGCAGCTTGGAATGGGACAGTGAGTCTAACTATGGCTACACCTTC. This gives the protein CASSLEWDSESNYGYTF.

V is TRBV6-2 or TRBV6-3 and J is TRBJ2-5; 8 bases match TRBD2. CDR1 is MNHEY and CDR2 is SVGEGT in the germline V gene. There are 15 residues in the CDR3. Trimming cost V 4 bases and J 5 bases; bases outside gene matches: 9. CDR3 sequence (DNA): TGTGCCAGCAGTTCCCAGAGCGGGAGACGGGAGACCCAGTACTTC. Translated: CASSSQSGRRETQYF.

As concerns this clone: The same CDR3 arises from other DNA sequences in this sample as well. CDR3 sequence reads: CSVDRGRETQYF. CDR3 DNA sequence: TGCAGCGTAGACAGGGGGCGGGAGACCCAGTACTTC. The chain combines TRBV29-1 with TRBJ2-5; 10 bases agree with TRBD1. Germline V lookup: CDR1 SQVTM, CDR2 ANQGSEA. This CDR3 is built from 12 residues. The V and J ends lost 6 bases and 5 bases, in that order; junction bases with no gene match: 3.

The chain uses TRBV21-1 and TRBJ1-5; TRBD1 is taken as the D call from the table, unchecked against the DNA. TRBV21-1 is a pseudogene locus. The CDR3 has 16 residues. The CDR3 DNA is TGTGCCAGCAGCTACAGGGGATCGAAGGGAAATCAGCCCCAGCATTTT. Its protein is CASSYRGSKGNQPQHF.

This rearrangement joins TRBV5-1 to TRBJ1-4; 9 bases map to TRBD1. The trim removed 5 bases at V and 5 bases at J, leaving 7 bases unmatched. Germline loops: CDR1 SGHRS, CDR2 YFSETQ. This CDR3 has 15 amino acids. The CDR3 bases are TGCGCCAGCAGGGTCACAGGGGGCCTCAATGAAAAACTGTTTTTT. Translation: CASRVTGGLNEKLFF.

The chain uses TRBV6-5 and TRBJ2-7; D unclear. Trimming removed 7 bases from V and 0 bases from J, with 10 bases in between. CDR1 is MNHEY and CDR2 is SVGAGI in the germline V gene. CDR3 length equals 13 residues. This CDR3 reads CASNRLSSYEQYF. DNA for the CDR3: TGTGCCAGCAACCGACTTAGCTCCTACGAGCAGTACTTC.

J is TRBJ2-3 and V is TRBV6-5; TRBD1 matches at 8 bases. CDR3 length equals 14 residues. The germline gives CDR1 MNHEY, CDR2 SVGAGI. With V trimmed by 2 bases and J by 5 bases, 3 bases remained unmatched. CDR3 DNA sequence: TGTGCCAGCAGTTACGCCAGGGGGCAAGATACGCAGTATTTT. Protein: CASSYARGQDTQYF.